These 16 T cell receptor beta chains share one sample of origin, sequenced in a study of identical twins. TCRdb passed the 5' RACE reads through MiXCR, listing each CDR3 protein once. This sample yields some 1,700,000 distinct CDR3 sequences, of which less than 35% are seen a single time; around 0.25% belongs to the top ten. The material sequenced was cord blood. The receptors were sampled from a newborn girl in good health.

This clonotype was seen at least ten times. The rearrangement joins TRBV5-6 to TRBJ2-1; 7 bases map to TRBD1. Germline V gene sequence: CDR1 SGHDT, CDR2 YYEEEE. J was trimmed by 0 bases and V by 4 bases; bases with no gene match: 7. The CDR3 has 16 amino acids. CDR3 region: CASSSPGGSSYNEQFF. The CDR3 DNA is TGTGCCAGCAGCAGCCCAGGGGGTAGCTCCTACAATGAGCAGTTCTTC.

This clonotype was recorded many times. This chain uses TRBV29-1 with TRBJ2-3; TRBD1 matches at 11 bases. The CDR3 covers 17 residues. Germline V gene data show CDR1 as SQVTM and CDR2 as ANQGSEA. The ends lost 4 bases at V and 0 bases at J; junction bases unmatched: 9. The CDR3 bases are TGCAGCGTTGCCCGCGGACAGGGGGCCCTTAGCACAGATACGCAGTATTTT. This sequence encodes CSVARGQGALSTDTQYF.

This clonotype was counted a few times. The gene calls are TRBV30 and TRBJ1-5, with D tentatively TRBD1 (5 bases). Germline values: CDR1 GTSNPN, CDR2 SVGIG (reference sequence). The CDR3 extends over 13 amino acids. V was cut by 1 base and J by 4 bases, with 8 bases left in between. The DNA for the CDR3 is TGTGCCTGGAGTGCCAGGGTAAATCAGCCCCAGCATTTT. This translates into CAWSARVNQPQHF.

Only a few counts were recorded for this clonotype. The gene calls are TRBV20-1 and TRBJ2-7, with D tentatively TRBD1 (6 bases). Per germline, CDR1 DFQATT and CDR2 SNEGSKA (reference sequence). Deletions cut 6 bases from V and 0 bases from J, with 12 bases between. The CDR3 loop spans 13 amino acids. CDR3 loop: CSAETGHSYEQYF. CDR3 DNA sequence: TGCAGTGCCGAAACAGGGCACTCCTACGAGCAGTACTTC.

About this clonotype: A much bigger clone sits one base away, suggesting this may be a read error. The chain carries TRBV6-5 and TRBJ2-7; the D call may be TRBD1 or TRBD2 (6 bases each). CDR3 length equals 13 residues. The germline V gene encodes CDR1 MNHEY and CDR2 SVGAGI. Trimming took 2 bases from V and 5 from J, leaving 10 bases between them. CDR3 DNA: TGTGCCAGCAGTTACAGGGGGGCCCACGAGCAGTACTTC. Translating gives CASSYRGAHEQYF.

V is TRBV6-2 or TRBV6-3 and J is TRBJ2-7; 9 nucleotides align to TRBD2. The CDR3 consists of 14 residues. The J segment lost 0 bases and the V segment lost 10 bases, leaving 7 bases of the junction unmatched. Germline CDR1 and CDR2: MNHEY and SVGEGT. CDR3 bases: TGTGCCATCTACAGCGGGGGGCCCTCCTACGAGCAGTACTTC. Translated, it gives CAIYSGGPSYEQYF.

The rearrangement uses TRBV24-1 and TRBJ2-2, with D unresolved. There are 13 residues in the CDR3. Per germline, CDR1 KGHDR and CDR2 SFDVKD. V was trimmed by 5 bases and J by 0 bases, leaving 3 bases between them. CDR3 loop: CATSGANTGELFF. The CDR3, as DNA: TGTGCCACCAGTGGGGCGAACACCGGGGAGCTGTTTTTT.

The V and J genes are TRBV2 and TRBJ1-5, with D possibly matching TRBD1 (5 bases). CDR1 is SNHLY, CDR2 FYNNEI, per germline. The germline V and J ends were trimmed by 5 bases and 0 bases, with 17 bases remaining between them. There are 17 residues in the CDR3. CDR3 in DNA: TGTGCCAGCAGTTGGGTTCCGGGGCCGAATAGCAATCAGCCCCAGCATTTT. Its protein is CASSWVPGPNSNQPQHF. The whole variable domain, filled in from reference TRBV2 and TRBJ1-5, reads EPEVTQTPSHQVTQMGQEVILRCVPISNHLYFYWYRQILGQKVEFLVSFYNNEISEKSEIFDDQFSVERPDGSNFTLKIRSTKLEDSAMYFCASSWVPGPNSNQPQHFGDGTRLSIL.

This clonotype came up many times. The J gene is TRBJ2-7, the V gene TRBV5-1, with 8 bases aligning to TRBD2. The J segment lost 3 bases and the V segment lost 4 bases, leaving 3 bases of the junction unmatched. The CDR3 sequence is 13 residues long. CDR1 and CDR2 (germline): SGHRS, YFSETQ. The CDR3 DNA reads TGCGCCAGCAGCCTGACTAGCGACTACGAGCAGTACTTC. Protein product: CASSLTSDYEQYF. Supplemented by reference TRBV5-1 and TRBJ2-7, the full variable domain reads KAGVTQTPRYLIKTRGQQVTLSCSPISGHRSVSWYQQTPGQGLQFLFEYFSETQRNKGNFPGRFSGRQFSNSRSEMNVSTLELGDSALYLCASSLTSDYEQYFGPGTRLTVT.

The rearrangement links TRBV25-1 to TRBJ2-1; the D is unclear. V lost 3 bases and J 4 bases, leaving 7 bases between the germline ends. Per the germline V gene, CDR1 is MGHDK and CDR2 is SYGVNS. This CDR3 has 13 amino acids. In DNA form, the CDR3 reads TGTGCCAGCAGTGATAGTCTATACAATGAGCAGTTCTTC. This translates into CASSDSLYNEQFF. The entire variable domain, with the rest obtained from reference TRBV25-1 and TRBJ2-1, is as follows: EADIYQTPRYLVIGTGKKITLECSQTMGHDKMYWYQQDPGMELHLIHYSYGVNSTEKGDLSSESTVSRIRTEHFPLTLESARPSHTSQYLCASSDSLYNEQFFGPGTRLTVL.

This clonotype was detected many times. The V and J genes are TRBV10-3 and TRBJ2-3; 9 nucleotides match TRBD1. CDR1 is ENHRY and CDR2 is SYGVKD in the germline V gene. J gave up 1 base and V 3 bases, and 5 bases lay outside the gene matches. The CDR3 has 16 amino acids. CDR3 region: CAISDLGQGRTDTQYF. The CDR3 nucleotides are TGTGCCATCAGTGATTTGGGACAGGGACGCACAGATACGCAGTATTTT.

The V gene is TRBV5-1, the J gene TRBJ2-5; 9 bases are a match to TRBD1. The closer fit of TRBJ2-7 to the DNA end suggests the J call may be wrong. The CDR3 length is 14 residues. Germline loops: CDR1 SGHRS, CDR2 YFSETQ. The CDR3 protein is CASSYDRGGDEQYF. The CDR3 DNA reads TGCGCCAGCAGCTATGACAGGGGGGGAGACGAGCAGTACTTC.

V and J are TRBV5-1 and TRBJ1-1; D is unresolved. This CDR3 region has 14 residues. The germline CDR1 and CDR2 sequences are SGHRS and YFSETQ. Trimming removed 0 bases at V and 4 bases at J, with 10 bases between. For the CDR3, the DNA is TGCGCCAGCAGCTTGGTTGGGGTCGGCACTGAAGCTTTCTTT. This encodes CASSLVGVGTEAFF.

This clonotype has a handful of counts. This may come from a read error, since a much larger clone is one base off. The chain has TRBV29-1 and TRBJ2-4, with 8 bases identical to TRBD1. The CDR3 contains 15 residues. Germline V CDR1 and CDR2: SQVTM, ANQGSEA. The chain's CDR3 is CSAEDIDRGGNIQYF. The CDR3 bases are TGCAGCGCTGAAGATATTGACAGGGGCGGGAACATTCAGTACTTC.

V is TRBV3-1 and J is TRBJ2-7, with D hard to call. V lost 1 base and J 2 bases, leaving 12 bases between the germline ends. Per germline, CDR1 LGHDT and CDR2 YNNKEL (reference sequence). The CDR3 has 15 residues. The CDR3 coding sequence is TGTGCCAGCAGCCAAGGGCCCCAGGCACCCTACGAGCAGTACTTC. Encoded protein: CASSQGPQAPYEQYF.

The gene calls are TRBV10-3 and TRBJ2-1, with D perhaps TRBD1 or TRBD2 (6 bases each). The J call may be faulty, since TRBJ2-7 better matches the DNA end. The CDR3 runs to 15 residues. Germline V lookup: CDR1 ENHRY, CDR2 SYGVKD. The CDR3 loop reads CAISGGGGPYNEQYF. For the CDR3, the DNA is TGTGCCATCAGTGGTGGAGGGGGGCCCTACAATGAGCAGTACTTC.